This T cell receptor beta chain was documented in a study of cytomegalovirus exposure and HLA in healthy donors. In the PCR, 60 Vbeta and 13 Jbeta primers were used. Only in-frame clones appear in the TCRdb table, and some are missing; sequencing was by immunoSEQ multiplex PCR. In the table there are 120,000 to 150,000 clones, nearly 80% of which are singletons. Trimming pared 5 bases from V and 0 bases from J, leaving 11 bases between. The CDR3 has 15 amino acids. The V gene's germline CDR1 is SEHNR and CDR2 FQNEAQ (reference sequence). Source material: PBMCs. The clonotype was recovered from a man aged 35-49 years in good health and CMV-seropositive. The chain recombines TRBV7-9 with TRBJ1-5; D unresolved. The chain's CDR3 is CASSLSGVSNQPQHF. The CDR3 DNA is TGTGCCAGCAGCCTAAGTGGTGTTAGCAATCAGCCCCAGCATTTT.